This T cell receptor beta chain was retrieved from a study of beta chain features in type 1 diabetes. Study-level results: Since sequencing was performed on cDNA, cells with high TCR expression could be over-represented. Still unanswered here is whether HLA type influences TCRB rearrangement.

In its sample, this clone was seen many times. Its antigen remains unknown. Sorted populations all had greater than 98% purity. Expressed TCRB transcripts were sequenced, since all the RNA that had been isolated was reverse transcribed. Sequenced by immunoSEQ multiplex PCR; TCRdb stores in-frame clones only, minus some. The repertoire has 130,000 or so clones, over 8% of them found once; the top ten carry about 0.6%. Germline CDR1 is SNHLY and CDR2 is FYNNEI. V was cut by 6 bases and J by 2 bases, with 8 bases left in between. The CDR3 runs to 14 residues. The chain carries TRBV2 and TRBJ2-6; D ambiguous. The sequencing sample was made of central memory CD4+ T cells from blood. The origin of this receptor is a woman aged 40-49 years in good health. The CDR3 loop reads CASRAATGANVLTF. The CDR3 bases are TGTGCCAGCAGGGCAGCGACTGGGGCCAACGTCCTGACTTTC.